This T cell receptor beta chain was retrieved from a study of CD8 T cells in ankylosing spondylitis. With molecular barcodes, quantitative 5'-RACE was used to make the TCR beta libraries. MiXCR, applied by TCRdb to the 5' RACE reads, yields one record per CDR3 protein. The sample has 150,000 to 200,000 distinct CDR3 sequences, roughly a third seen once. V trimming: 5 bases; J trimming: 2 bases; junction bases outside the gene matches: 11. The germline gives CDR1 DFQATT, CDR2 SNEGSKA (reference sequence). The CDR3 spans 17 residues. This clonotype qualifies as medium-sized. The antigen is not known. Study-wide results and limits: Fewer than ten highly homologous variants made up a TCR beta motif that seemed to typify ankylosing spondylitis blood. Matched synovial fluid from ankylosing spondylitis patients was reported to be enriched for disease-linked clones. Clones linked to the disease showed a CD8+ phenotype. They occurred at relatively low frequencies in peripheral blood.

The gene calls are TRBV20-1 and TRBJ2-1; 11 bases match TRBD2. This receptor was taken from a male donor with ankylosing spondylitis. The sample comprised synovial fluid, either unsorted or a sorted T cell fraction (not recorded which). DNA of the CDR3: TGCAGTGCTGTCGGGACTAGCGGACTACTTACCTACAATGAGCAGTTCTTC. Protein sequence: CSAVGTSGLLTYNEQFF.